The next 28 T cell receptor beta chains were all read from a single sample in a study of CD8 T cells in Susac syndrome. A quantity of roughly 0.5 to 1 ug RNA underwent reverse transcription using random hexamers. TCRdb processed the immunoSEQ multiplex PCR reads anew with MiXCR; each CDR3 protein has one entry. The table lists just over 80,000 distinct CDR3 sequences, about 94% of them singletons. Sequences were obtained from CD8+ T cells from PBMCs. These receptors all stem from a human donor in good health.

V is TRBV27 and J is TRBJ1-6, with unresolved D. This CDR3 contains 17 residues. Trimming left V 6 bases short and J 4 bases short, with 19 bases between. The germline gives CDR1 MNHEY, CDR2 SMNVEV (reference sequence). In nucleotides, the CDR3 is TGTGCCAGCAGCCACGCGCCGATGACAAAATATAATTCACCCCTCCACTTT. The encoded protein is CASSHAPMTKYNSPLHF.

The rearrangement joins TRBV20-1 to TRBJ2-1; 10 positions agree with TRBD2. This CDR3 is 16 amino acids long. Germline CDR1 reads DFQATT; CDR2 reads SNEGSKA (reference sequence). V was pared by 6 bases and J by 5 bases, with 13 bases of the junction left unmatched. CDR3 coding DNA: TGCAGTGCCCTTTTCCAGGGGACTAGCGACGACAATGAGCAGTTCTTC. Translation gives CSALFQGTSDDNEQFF.

V is TRBV7-2 and J is TRBJ2-1; the match to TRBD1 covers 8 bases. The germline V gene encodes CDR1 SGHTA and CDR2 FQGNSA. V trimming: 8 bases; J trimming: 7 bases; junction bases outside the gene matches: 4. The length of the CDR3 is 12 residues. The CDR3 here is CASGRGPNEQFF. CDR3 DNA sequence: TGTGCCAGCGGCAGGGGGCCGAATGAGCAGTTCTTC.

This chain links TRBV5-1 with TRBJ2-1; D is uncertain. Per germline, CDR1 SGHRS and CDR2 YFSETQ. V gave up 2 bases and J gave up 6 bases, with 6 bases separating them. The CDR3 runs to 12 residues. The CDR3 DNA follows: TGCGCCAGCAGCTTTCCCCTCAATGAGCAGTTCTTC. Translation: CASSFPLNEQFF.

V is TRBV9 and J is TRBJ2-1; TRBD1 might be the D (6 bases). CDR1 and CDR2 from the germline V gene are SGDLS and YYNGEE. The CDR3 is 16 amino acids. V lost 4 bases, J lost 4 bases, and 18 bases lay in between. DNA of the CDR3: TGTGCCAGCAGCATAAATAGCGTAGGGGGTTACAATGAGCAGTTCTTC. Translated, it gives CASSINSVGGYNEQFF.

The chain uses TRBV15 and TRBJ2-1, with D maybe TRBD1 (6 bases). The CDR3 covers 16 residues. The V gene lost 5 bases and the J gene lost 0 bases, with 14 bases spanning the gap. Germline V gives CDR1 LNHNV, CDR2 YYDKDF (reference sequence). The CDR3 loop is CATSERQASSYNEQFF. CDR3 bases: TGTGCCACCAGCGAGAGACAGGCGAGCTCCTACAATGAGCAGTTCTTC.

The chain uses TRBV4-3 and TRBJ2-5; 7 nucleotides agree with TRBD2. The length of the CDR3 is 16 residues. Unmatched junction bases numbered 8, after V lost 0 bases and J lost 4 bases. CDR1 is LGHNA, CDR2 YSLEER, per germline. The CDR3 region has the DNA TGCGCCAGCAGCCAAGATAAATCGGGGGGAGGAGAGACCCAGTACTTC. It is translated as CASSQDKSGGGETQYF.

This rearrangement joins TRBV4-1 to TRBJ2-7, with D possibly TRBD1 on 5 matching bases. Germline V gene lookup returns CDR1 MGHRA and CDR2 YSYEKL. The CDR3 spans 14 residues. Trimming removed 4 bases from V and 1 base from J, with 11 bases in between. The CDR3 spells CASSPRPGSYEQYV. As DNA, the CDR3 is TGCGCCAGCAGCCCCAGGCCAGGGTCCTACGAGCAGTACGTC.

The genes are TRBV14 and TRBJ2-7; D is unclear. Trimming cost V 1 base and J 5 bases, with 6 bases left between them. The CDR3 spans 12 residues. Germline V gives CDR1 SGHDN, CDR2 FVKESK. The CDR3 DNA reads as TGTGCCAGCAGCCAAGGTCGGCACGAGCAGTACGTC. It codes for CASSQGRHEQYV.

J is TRBJ2-7 and V is TRBV28, with a weak D call TRBD2 (6 bases). The germline gives CDR1 MDHEN, CDR2 SYDVKM. Trimming took 3 bases from V and 4 from J, leaving 10 bases between them. The CDR3 is made up of 13 amino acids. The CDR3 DNA sequence: TGTGCCAGCAGTTTGGCGGGAAATTACGAGCAGTACGTC. Amino acids: CASSLAGNYEQYV.

As DNA, the CDR3 is TGTGCCAGCTCACCACCCAGGGATCAAGAGACCCAGTACTTC. Amino acids: CASSPPRDQETQYF. The chain carries TRBV18 and TRBJ2-5, with D perhaps matching TRBD1 (5 bases). With 0 bases removed from V and 2 bases from J, the gap between germline ends came to 7 bases. Germline CDR1 is KGHSH and CDR2 is LQKENI. CDR3 size: 14 residues.

The rearrangement joins TRBV7-9 to TRBJ2-3; 9 bases align to TRBD2. V shed 4 bases and J 2 bases; nucleotides not matched to a gene: 7. Per germline, CDR1 SEHNR and CDR2 FQNEAQ (reference sequence). There are 16 residues in the CDR3. CDR3 nucleotides: TGTGCCAGCAGCTCCCCGACTAGCGGTTACACAGATACGCAGTATTTT. This gives the protein CASSSPTSGYTDTQYF. The complete variable domain, with remaining parts taken from reference TRBV7-9 and TRBJ2-3, reads DTGVSQNPRHKITKRGQNVTFRCDPISEHNRLYWYRQTLGQGPEFLTYFQNEAQLEKSRLLSDRFSAERPKGSFSTLEIQRTEQGDSAMYLCASSSPTSGYTDTQYFGPGTRLTVL.

CDR3: CSARALAGVSDTQYF. For the CDR3, the DNA is TGCAGTGCTAGAGCCCTAGCGGGAGTCTCGGATACGCAGTATTTT. The chain joins TRBV20-1 to TRBJ2-3; TRBD2 agrees at 10 bases. This CDR3 region has 15 residues. J was trimmed by 6 bases and V by 1 base; bases with no gene match: 7. Germline CDR1 reads DFQATT; CDR2 reads SNEGSKA (reference sequence).

The chain links TRBV13 to TRBJ2-1; 9 bases align to TRBD2. Per germline, CDR1 PRHDT and CDR2 FYEKMQ (reference sequence). The CDR3 sequence is 15 residues long. The trim removed 1 base at V and 5 bases at J, leaving 3 bases unmatched. In DNA, the CDR3 is TGTGCCAGCAGCTTAGTAGTAGCGGGAGACAATGAGCAGTTCTTC. Its translation: CASSLVVAGDNEQFF.

This clonotype appeared once. The rearrangement joins TRBV9 to TRBJ2-1, with a tentative D call TRBD2 (5 bases). CDR1 is SGDLS, CDR2 YYNGEE, per germline. Trimming pared 7 bases from V and 10 bases from J, leaving 9 bases between. The CDR3 sequence is 10 residues long. CDR3 region: CASGGREQFF. DNA for the CDR3: TGTGCCAGCGGAGGAAGGGAGCAGTTCTTC.

This sequence joins TRBV29-1 and TRBJ2-1; 10 bases line up with TRBD2. Germline V gene sequence: CDR1 SQVTM, CDR2 ANQGSEA. The CDR3 contains 13 residues. The J segment lost 5 bases and the V segment lost 7 bases, leaving 5 bases of the junction unmatched. Written as DNA, the CDR3 is TGCAGCGCTCGGACTAGCGGAGACAATGAGCAGTTCTTC. Protein: CSARTSGDNEQFF.

The V and J genes are TRBV12-3 or TRBV12-4 and TRBJ2-1; D gene uncertain. Trimming removed 0 bases from V and 9 bases from J, with 9 bases in between. The CDR3 has 13 amino acids. This CDR3 is CASSLAGDTEQFF. Written as DNA, the CDR3 is TGTGCCAGCAGTTTAGCGGGTGATACTGAGCAGTTCTTC.

CDR3 sequence reads: CASSQDRDTRYEQYF. CDR3 bases: TGCGCCAGCAGCCAAGATAGGGACACACGCTACGAGCAGTACTTC. The chain is built from TRBV4-3 and TRBJ2-7, with D perhaps matching TRBD1 (6 bases). The germline V gene encodes CDR1 LGHNA and CDR2 YSLEER. The CDR3 is made up of 15 amino acids. The germline V and J ends were trimmed by 0 bases and 3 bases, with 12 bases remaining between them.

The CDR3 protein is CASSFTGGYEQYV. CDR3 nucleotides: TGTGCCAGTAGTTTCACGGGCGGCTACGAGCAGTACGTC. The chain recombines TRBV19 with TRBJ2-7; no clear D. The CDR3 is 13 residues long. Between the trimmed V and J ends, which lost 5 bases and 3 bases, there was a span of 11 bases. Germline CDR1 is LNHDA and CDR2 is SQIVND (reference sequence).

CDR3 protein: CASSLAGAGHYEQYV. CDR3 DNA sequence: TGTGCCAGCAGCTTAGCTGGGGCAGGCCATTACGAGCAGTACGTC. This chain joins TRBV13 and TRBJ2-7, with D possibly TRBD1 on 5 matching bases. The V gene lost 1 base and the J gene lost 4 bases, with 14 bases spanning the gap. CDR1 PRHDT and CDR2 FYEKMQ come from the germline V gene (reference sequence). The CDR3 is made up of 15 amino acids.

The chain couples TRBV2 to TRBJ2-1; 10 bases match TRBD1. The CDR3 is 13 residues long. Germline-derived CDR1 and CDR2 are SNHLY and FYNNEI. Unmatched junction bases numbered 3, after V lost 6 bases and J lost 7 bases. For the CDR3, the DNA is TGTGCCAGCAGCACGGGACAGGGGAATGAGCAGTTCTTC. It codes for CASSTGQGNEQFF.

CDR3 residues: CATAPFVAGVTDTQYF. The CDR3 bases are TGTGCCACAGCTCCCTTCGTAGCGGGAGTAACAGATACGCAGTATTTT. The chain has TRBV6-1 and TRBJ2-3; 9 bases are a match to TRBD2. This CDR3 has 16 amino acids. The V gene's germline CDR1 is MNHNS and CDR2 SASEGT. The J segment lost 3 bases and the V segment lost 10 bases, leaving 14 bases of the junction unmatched.

The chain carries TRBV29-1 and TRBJ2-2, with 13 positions matching TRBD2. V shed 5 bases, J shed 3 bases, and the junction held 6 bases outside the gene matches. The germline CDR1 and CDR2 sequences are SQVTM and ANQGSEA. This CDR3 region has 16 residues. In DNA, the CDR3 is TGCAGCGTTCCCGGGACTAGCGGGGTCGACACCGGGGAGCTGTTTTTT. As protein: CSVPGTSGVDTGELFF.

The chain has TRBV4-1 and TRBJ2-6; 8 bases fit TRBD1. Losses at the gene ends were 2 bases for V and 4 bases for J; bases not matched to a gene: 10. This CDR3 contains 18 residues. From germline, CDR1 is MGHRA and CDR2 YSYEKL. The CDR3 protein is CASSQILRQGTGANVLTF. Written as DNA, the CDR3 is TGCGCCAGCAGCCAAATACTTAGACAGGGGACCGGGGCCAACGTCCTGACTTTC.

The rearrangement links TRBV20-1 to TRBJ1-6; D may be TRBD1 (6 bases). This CDR3 is built from 21 residues. The V and J ends lost 6 bases and 0 bases respectively, with 30 bases between them. Looked up from germline, CDR1 is DFQATT and CDR2 is SNEGSKA (reference sequence). CDR3 DNA sequence: TGCAGTGCGCCGAACGACAGGCCCGGTTCCGGAGGCAGCTCCTATAATTCACCCCTCCACTTT. Encoded protein: CSAPNDRPGSGGSSYNSPLHF.

The gene calls are TRBV15 and TRBJ1-5, with 7 bases fitting TRBD1. V dropped 5 bases and J dropped 3; count of bases not matched to a gene: 7. CDR3 length: 15 amino acids. Germline-derived CDR1 and CDR2 are LNHNV and YYDKDF (reference sequence). CDR3 region: CATSVGTGANQPQHF. CDR3 coding DNA: TGTGCCACCAGCGTGGGTACAGGGGCCAATCAGCCCCAGCATTTT.

There are a few counts of this clonotype. The rearrangement joins TRBV7-2 to TRBJ2-3; D not resolved. CDR3 size: 11 residues. Germline V lookup: CDR1 SGHTA, CDR2 FQGNSA. Trimming took 3 bases from V and 2 from J, leaving 0 bases between them. The DNA of the CDR3 is TGTGCCAGCAGCTTCACAGATACGCAGTATTTT. Translating it yields CASSFTDTQYF.

The chain recombines TRBV28 with TRBJ2-3; D possibly corresponds to TRBD1 (6 bases). Germline CDR1 MDHEN, CDR2 SYDVKM. V was clipped by 8 bases and J by 6 bases, with 12 bases between them. The CDR3 contains 12 residues. As DNA, the CDR3 is TGTGCCAGCCACAGGGAGCTCGATACGCAGTATTTT. This sequence encodes CASHRELDTQYF.